The 13 T cell receptor beta chains presented below share a single source sample, sequenced in a study of cytomegalovirus exposure and HLA in healthy donors. The PCR made use of 60 Vbeta and 13 Jbeta primers. The protocol was immunoSEQ multiplex PCR, while the TCRdb copy is restricted to in-frame clones and leaves out a portion. The table records 150,000 or so clones, approximately 80% of them present only once. Sequenced: PBMCs. All receptors come from a man in his forties in good health and CMV-seropositive.

The V gene is TRBV14, the J gene TRBJ1-1, with 9 bases fitting TRBD1. V gave up 4 bases and J gave up 1 base; unmatched junction bases: 4. The CDR3 is made up of 15 amino acids. The germline V gene encodes CDR1 SGHDN and CDR2 FVKESK. The CDR3 DNA is TGTGCCAGCAGCCCTCTACAGGGGGCGAACACTGAAGCTTTCTTT. It codes for CASSPLQGANTEAFF.

The chain is built from TRBV27 and TRBJ2-1, with TRBD1 matching over 12 bases. Germline V gives CDR1 MNHEY, CDR2 SMNVEV (reference sequence). V shed 5 bases, J shed 6 bases, and the junction held 5 bases outside the gene matches. This CDR3 contains 15 residues. The CDR3 DNA follows: TGTGCCAGCAGTGCCGGGACAGGGGGCTTCAATGAGCAGTTCTTC. Translating gives CASSAGTGGFNEQFF.

J is TRBJ2-7 and V is TRBV5-6; possible D gene TRBD1, 6 bases. The CDR3 is made up of 17 amino acids. In germline, CDR1 is SGHDT, CDR2 YYEEEE. V was cut by 1 base and J by 0 bases, with 17 bases left in between. CDR3 nucleotide sequence: TGTGCCAGCAGCTTGTTAATCGGACAGAAAAACTCCTACGAGCAGTACTTC. Protein sequence: CASSLLIGQKNSYEQYF.

Remarks on this clone: At one boundary the junction diverges from the germline segment, which might be a read error. This chain connects TRBV7-9 to TRBJ2-3; D gene ambiguous. The V gene's germline CDR1 is SEHNR and CDR2 FQNEAQ (reference sequence). The CDR3 loop spans 14 amino acids. The CDR3 here is CASSLTKATDMQYF. CDR3 DNA sequence: TGTGCCAGCAGCTTAACGAAGGCCACAGATATGCAGTATTTT.

The chain combines TRBV5-1 with TRBJ2-3; no reliable D call. From germline, CDR1 is SGHRS and CDR2 YFSETQ. Trimming left V 1 base short and J 2 bases short, with 8 bases between. The CDR3 runs to 14 residues. DNA of the CDR3: TGCGCCAGCAGCTTGACAAAACCCACAGATACGCAGTATTTT. It encodes CASSLTKPTDTQYF.

J is TRBJ1-3 and V is TRBV18; 9 bases fit TRBD1. Germline-derived CDR1 and CDR2 are KGHSH and LQKENI. CDR3 length: 16 residues. J was trimmed by 1 base and V by 3 bases; bases with no gene match: 4. The CDR3 is CASSPTGTGSGNTIYF. DNA of the CDR3: TGTGCCAGCTCACCTACCGGGACAGGGTCTGGAAACACCATATATTTT.

V gene TRBV10-3 combines with J gene TRBJ1-1; TRBD1 matches 7 bases. V dropped 5 bases and J dropped 4; count of bases not matched to a gene: 4. Germline-derived CDR1 and CDR2 are ENHRY and SYGVKD. This CDR3 has 13 amino acids. This CDR3 reads CAISRGQPTEAFF. The CDR3 bases are TGTGCCATCAGTAGGGGACAGCCCACTGAAGCTTTCTTT.

The chain joins TRBV2 to TRBJ1-2; D possibly corresponds to TRBD1 (5 bases). This CDR3 has 12 residues. V lost 5 bases, J lost 4 bases, and 8 bases lay in between. The germline gives CDR1 SNHLY, CDR2 FYNNEI. The CDR3 nucleotides are TGTGCCAGCAGTCAGGGTGTCTATGGCTACACCTTC. It encodes CASSQGVYGYTF.

This rearrangement joins TRBV7-9 to TRBJ2-7, with a weak D call TRBD2 (5 bases). Trimming removed 6 bases from V and 4 bases from J, with 10 bases in between. The CDR3 sequence is 12 residues long. Germline CDR1 SEHNR, CDR2 FQNEAQ (reference sequence). CDR3 sequence reads: CASSFSGYEQYF. CDR3 sequence (DNA): TGTGCCAGCAGTTTCTCGGGGTACGAGCAGTACTTC.

This chain links TRBV5-4 with TRBJ1-3, with D possibly being TRBD1 (6 bases). This CDR3 is built from 15 residues. Trimming took 4 bases from V and 4 from J, leaving 15 bases between them. From germline, CDR1 is SGHNT and CDR2 YYREEE (reference sequence). The CDR3 loop is CASSRTGSRGNTIYF. The CDR3 DNA sequence: TGTGCCAGCAGCCGCACAGGGTCGAGGGGAAACACCATATATTTT.

This chain links TRBV7-2 with TRBJ1-4, with 9 bases fitting TRBD1. J gave up 0 bases and V 5 bases, and 13 bases lay outside the gene matches. Germline-derived CDR1 and CDR2 are SGHTA and FQGNSA. This CDR3 contains 19 residues. The CDR3 DNA is TGTGCCAGCAGCCCTAACAGGGGGCTAAAAAAAGCAACTAATGAAAAACTGTTTTTT. It yields the protein CASSPNRGLKKATNEKLFF.

This clone occurred once. The chain joins TRBV7-7 to TRBJ2-1; tentative D call: TRBD2 (5 bases). V was pared by 1 base and J by 4 bases, with 5 bases between. The CDR3 sequence is 13 residues long. Germline loops: CDR1 SSHAT, CDR2 FNYEAQ (reference sequence). CDR3 residues: CASSLGEYNEQFF. CDR3 coding DNA: TGTGCCAGCAGCTTAGGGGAGTACAATGAGCAGTTCTTC.

This rearrangement joins TRBV7-9 to TRBJ1-5; perhaps TRBD1 as D (5 bases). Germline lookup yields CDR1 SEHNR and CDR2 FQNEAQ (reference sequence). The CDR3 length is 13 residues. Trimming took off 2 bases at V and 7 bases at J, with 9 bases between the two ends. The CDR3 loop reads CASSLQGGQPQHF. CDR3 DNA: TGTGCCAGCAGCTTACAGGGAGGCCAGCCCCAGCATTTT.